The rows below give T cell receptor beta chains drawn from one sample of a study of T cell responses to AZD1222 COVID-19 vaccine. TCRdb keeps only in-frame clones here, not all; method: immunoSEQ multiplex PCR. Of about 99,000 clones detected, approximately 88% appear once; the ten largest clones hold approximately 20%. The starting material was peripheral blood, obtained on day 0 of AZD1222 vaccination. The receptors originated from an adult in good health. Both conserved end residues are part of each CDR3.

V gene,J gene,CDR3 protein
TRBV19,TRBJ1-5,CASSKGNQPQHF
TRBV4-1,TRBJ1-2,CASSHSGQGQGYTF
TRBV3-1/TRBV3-2,TRBJ2-4,CASSQAGAKNIQYF
TRBV5-1,TRBJ2-7,CASSLGSSYEQYF
TRBV7-2,TRBJ2-7,CASSLGRETHEQYF
TRBV5-1,TRBJ1-2,CASGLPGQLSYGYTF
TRBV19,TRBJ2-2,CASRVGGGTGELFF
TRBV12-3/TRBV12-4,TRBJ1-2,CASSLGAGGGYTF
TRBV6-5,TRBJ2-1,CASSYQRGDNEQFF
TRBV28,TRBJ1-1,CASRTTPFEAFF
TRBV23-1,TRBJ2-7,CASSQSDLAPYEQYF
TRBV6-2/TRBV6-3,TRBJ2-6,CASSGGQAGANVLTF
TRBV19,TRBJ1-1,CASSETANTEAFF
TRBV7-2,TRBJ1-4,CASSARQVPRATNEKLFF
TRBV9,TRBJ2-7,CASSPLGGVEQYF
TRBV7-8,TRBJ1-5,CASSVQGPGPQHF